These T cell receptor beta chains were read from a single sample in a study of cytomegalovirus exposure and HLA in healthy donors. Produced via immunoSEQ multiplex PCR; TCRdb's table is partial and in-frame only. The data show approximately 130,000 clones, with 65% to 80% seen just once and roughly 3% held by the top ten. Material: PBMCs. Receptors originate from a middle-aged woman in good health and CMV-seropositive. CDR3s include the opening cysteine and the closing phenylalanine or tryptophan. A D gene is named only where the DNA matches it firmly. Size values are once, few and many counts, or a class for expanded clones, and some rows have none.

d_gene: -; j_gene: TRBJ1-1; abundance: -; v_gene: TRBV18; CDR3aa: CASSQDRNTEAFF; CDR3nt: TGTGCCAGCTCCCAGGACAGGAACACTGAAGCTTTCTTT
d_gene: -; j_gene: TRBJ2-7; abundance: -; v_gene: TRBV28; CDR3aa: CASQGGTYEQYF; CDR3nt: TGTGCCAGCCAGGGCGGAACCTACGAGCAGTACTTC
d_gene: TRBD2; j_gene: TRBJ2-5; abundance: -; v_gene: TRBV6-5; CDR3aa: CASRRTSGGLGLHF; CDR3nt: TGTGCCAGCAGAAGGACTAGCGGGGGACTAGGCCTTCACTTC
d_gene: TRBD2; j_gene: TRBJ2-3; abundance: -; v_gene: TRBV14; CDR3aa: CASSQEVNSGRPDTQYF; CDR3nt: TGTGCCAGCAGCCAAGAGGTTAATAGCGGGAGGCCAGATACGCAGTATTTT
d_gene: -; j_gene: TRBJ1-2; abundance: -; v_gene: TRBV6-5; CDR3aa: CASSYRGGGLNYGYTF; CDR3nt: TGTGCCAGCAGTTACCGGGGCGGGGGCCTGAACTATGGCTACACCTTC
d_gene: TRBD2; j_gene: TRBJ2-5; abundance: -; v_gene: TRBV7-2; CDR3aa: CASSWTSGGPLIETQYF; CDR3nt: TGTGCCAGCAGCTGGACTAGCGGGGGGCCCTTGATCGAGACCCAGTACTTC
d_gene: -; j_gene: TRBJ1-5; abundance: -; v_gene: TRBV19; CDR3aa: CASSMAGGRNQPQHF; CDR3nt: TGTGCCAGTAGTATGGCCGGGGGGAGAAATCAGCCCCAGCATTTT
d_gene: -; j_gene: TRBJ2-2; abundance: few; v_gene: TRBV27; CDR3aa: CASSRQVYIGELFF; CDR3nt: TGTGCCAGCAGTCGACAGGTGTACATCGGGGAGCTGTTTTTT
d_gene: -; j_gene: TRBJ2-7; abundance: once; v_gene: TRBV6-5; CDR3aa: CASRAPYEQYF; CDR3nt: TGTGCCAGCAGAGCGCCTTACGAGCAGTACTTC
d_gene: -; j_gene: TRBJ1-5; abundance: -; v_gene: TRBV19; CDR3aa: CASSTSIGNQPQHF; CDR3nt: TGTGCCAGTAGTACATCCATTGGCAATCAGCCCCAGCATTTT
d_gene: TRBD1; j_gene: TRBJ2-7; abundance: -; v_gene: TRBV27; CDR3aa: CASQTGASYEQYF; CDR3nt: TGTGCCAGTCAGACAGGGGCCTCCTACGAGCAGTACTTC
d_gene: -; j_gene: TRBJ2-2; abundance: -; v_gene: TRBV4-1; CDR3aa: CASSQHEGRLSNTGELFF; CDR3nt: TGCGCCAGCAGCCAACACGAGGGCCGACTATCGAACACCGGGGAGCTGTTTTTT
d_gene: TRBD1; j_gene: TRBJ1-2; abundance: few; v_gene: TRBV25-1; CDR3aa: CASNAGQGLSYGYTF; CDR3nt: TGTGCCAGCAACGCTGGACAGGGGCTGAGCTATGGCTACACCTTC
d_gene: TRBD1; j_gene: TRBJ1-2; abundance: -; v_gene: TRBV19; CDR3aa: CASSIIGTGSDYGYTF; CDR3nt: TGTGCCAGTAGTATAATCGGGACAGGGAGTGACTATGGCTACACCTTC
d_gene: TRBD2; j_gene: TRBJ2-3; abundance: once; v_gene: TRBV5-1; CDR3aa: CASSPVTSGRAADTQYF; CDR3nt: TGCGCCAGCAGCCCGGTGACTAGCGGGAGGGCCGCAGATACGCAGTATTTT
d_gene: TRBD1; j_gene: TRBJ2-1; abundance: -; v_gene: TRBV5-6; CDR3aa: CASSPGTGYNEQFF; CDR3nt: TGTGCCAGCAGCCCCGGGACAGGGTACAATGAGCAGTTCTTC
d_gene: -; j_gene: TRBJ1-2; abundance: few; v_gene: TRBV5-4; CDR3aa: CASSLTGSDGYTF; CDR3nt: TGTGCCAGCAGCTTGACAGGGTCGGATGGCTACACCTTC
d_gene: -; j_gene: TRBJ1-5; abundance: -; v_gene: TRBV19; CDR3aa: CASSIGGSSNQPQHF; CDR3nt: TGTGCCAGTAGTATTGGGGGCAGCAGCAATCAGCCCCAGCATTTT
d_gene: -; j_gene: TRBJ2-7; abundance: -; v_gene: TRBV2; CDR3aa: CASSLETVPSYEQYF; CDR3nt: TGTGCCAGCTCCCTAGAGACCGTCCCCTCCTACGAGCAGTACTTC
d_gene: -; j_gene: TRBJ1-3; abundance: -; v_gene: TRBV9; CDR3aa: CASSVEGGDSGNTIYF; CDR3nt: TGTGCCAGCAGCGTAGAGGGAGGCGATTCTGGAAACACCATATATTTT
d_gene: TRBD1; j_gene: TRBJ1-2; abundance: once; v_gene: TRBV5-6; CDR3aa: CASSSPGQGRGYTF; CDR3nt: TGTGCCAGCAGCTCCCCGGGACAGGGACGTGGCTACACCTTC
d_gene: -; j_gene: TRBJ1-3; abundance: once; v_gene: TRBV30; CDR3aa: CAWGQTVGNTIYF; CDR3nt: TGTGCCTGGGGACAGACCGTCGGAAACACCATATATTTT
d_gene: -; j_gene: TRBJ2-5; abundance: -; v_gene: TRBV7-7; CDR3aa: CASSSGETQYF; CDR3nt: TGTGCCAGCAGCTCCGGGGAGACCCAGTACTTC
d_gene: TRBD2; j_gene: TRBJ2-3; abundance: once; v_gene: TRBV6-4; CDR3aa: CASSDSSGGTDTQYF; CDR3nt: TGTGCCAGCAGTGACTCCAGCGGGGGCACAGATACGCAGTATTTT
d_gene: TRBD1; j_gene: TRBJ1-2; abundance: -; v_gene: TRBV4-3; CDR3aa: CASSQSSPPGQGNYGYTF; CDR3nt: TGCGCCAGCAGCCAATCAAGCCCTCCGGGACAGGGTAACTATGGCTACACCTTC
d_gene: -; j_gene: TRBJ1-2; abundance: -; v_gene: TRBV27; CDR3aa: CASSQPPVPGYTF; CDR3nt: TGTGCCAGCAGTCAACCCCCAGTCCCTGGCTACACCTTC
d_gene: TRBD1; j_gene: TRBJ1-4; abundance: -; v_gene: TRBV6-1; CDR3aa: CASSGQGATFATNEKLFF; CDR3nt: TGTGCCAGCAGTGGACAGGGGGCGACTTTTGCAACTAATGAAAAACTGTTTTTT
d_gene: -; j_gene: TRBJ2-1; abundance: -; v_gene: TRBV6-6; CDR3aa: CASRPPGLRSNEQFF; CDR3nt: TGTGCCAGCAGGCCCCCGGGACTCCGGAGCAATGAGCAGTTCTTC
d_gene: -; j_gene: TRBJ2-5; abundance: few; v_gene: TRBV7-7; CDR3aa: CASSLREGGPQETQYF; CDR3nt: TGTGCCAGCAGCTTAAGAGAGGGGGGGCCCCAAGAGACCCAGTACTTC